The T cell receptor (beta chain) described here comes from a study of T cell responses to AZD1222 COVID-19 vaccine. The CDR3 length is 15 residues. V dropped 3 bases and J dropped 2 bases, with 11 bases sitting between them. Germline CDR1 is MDHEN and CDR2 is SYDVKM. In its sample, this clone was seen once. The method was immunoSEQ multiplex PCR; TCRdb's version includes in-frame clones alone and lacks a portion of them. This table has some 100,000 clones, 88% appearing once. The TCR was taken from an adult in good health. The sequencing used peripheral blood, collected on day 0 of MenACWY control vaccination. V usage is TRBV28 and J usage is TRBJ1-5; no clear D gene. The CDR3 region is CASSLLLWGNQPQHF. Here the CDR3 DNA reads TGTGCCAGCAGTTTGTTACTCTGGGGCAATCAGCCCCAGCATTTT.